A selection of T cell receptor beta chains follows, all from one sample in a study of cytomegalovirus exposure and HLA in healthy donors. Clones were sequenced by immunoSEQ multiplex PCR, and TCRdb holds only the in-frame ones, with some missing. The sample features approximately 100,000 clones, with roughly 0.64% in its top ten. The sequenced sample was PBMCs. These receptors all come from a man aged 50 to 60 in good health and CMV-seronegative. CDR3s include the opening cysteine and the closing phenylalanine or tryptophan. A D gene is named only where the DNA matches it firmly.

d_call: .
v_call: TRBV6-5
j_call: TRBJ2-2
cdr3_aa: CASSYPSGTGELFF
cdr3_nt: TGTGCCAGCAGTTACCCCAGCGGGACCGGGGAGCTGTTTTTT

d_call: TRBD1
v_call: TRBV11-3
j_call: TRBJ1-1
cdr3_aa: CASSNHGTGAVNTEAFF
cdr3_nt: TGTGCCAGCAGCAATCACGGGACAGGGGCGGTGAACACTGAAGCTTTCTTT

d_call: .
v_call: TRBV29-1
j_call: TRBJ2-1
cdr3_aa: CSVAKGASSYNEQFF
cdr3_nt: TGCAGCGTTGCTAAAGGGGCAAGTTCCTACAATGAGCAGTTCTTC

d_call: TRBD1
v_call: TRBV6-5
j_call: TRBJ1-2
cdr3_aa: CASRGQGKGYTF
cdr3_nt: TGTGCCAGCAGGGGACAGGGGAAGGGCTACACCTTC

d_call: .
v_call: TRBV19
j_call: TRBJ2-7
cdr3_aa: CASSSSGVGYEQYF
cdr3_nt: TGTGCCAGTAGTAGTTCGGGGGTCGGGTACGAGCAGTACTTC

d_call: TRBD1
v_call: TRBV7-6
j_call: TRBJ1-1
cdr3_aa: CASSKGTGVTEAFF
cdr3_nt: TGTGCCAGCAGCAAAGGGACAGGGGTGACTGAAGCTTTCTTT

d_call: .
v_call: TRBV4-1
j_call: TRBJ2-3
cdr3_aa: CASSHPRPFLTQDTQYF
cdr3_nt: TGCGCCAGCAGCCACCCCCGTCCGTTTTTAACACAAGATACGCAGTATTTT

d_call: .
v_call: TRBV5-1
j_call: TRBJ1-1
cdr3_aa: CASSQDSMNTEAFF
cdr3_nt: TGCGCCAGCAGTCAGGACAGCATGAACACTGAAGCTTTCTTT

d_call: .
v_call: TRBV20-1
j_call: TRBJ1-1
cdr3_aa: CSATQGAEAFF
cdr3_nt: TGCAGTGCTACCCAAGGGGCTGAAGCTTTCTTT

d_call: TRBD1
v_call: TRBV7-9
j_call: TRBJ1-2
cdr3_aa: CASSPGTGLDYGYSF
cdr3_nt: TGTGCCAGCAGCCCGGGGACAGGGCTCGACTATGGCTACTCCTTC

d_call: .
v_call: TRBV6-6
j_call: TRBJ1-2
cdr3_aa: CASSYSGSILAGGYTF
cdr3_nt: TGTGCCAGCAGTTACTCGGGGAGTATACTTGCCGGTGGCTACACCTTC

d_call: .
v_call: TRBV2
j_call: TRBJ1-2
cdr3_aa: CASGVAGRNRGYTF
cdr3_nt: TGTGCCAGCGGGGTAGCAGGGAGGAATCGCGGCTACACCTTC

d_call: .
v_call: TRBV7-9
j_call: TRBJ1-1
cdr3_aa: CASSFTVNTEAFF
cdr3_nt: TGTGCCAGCAGCTTTACAGTGAACACTGAAGCTTTCTTT

d_call: .
v_call: TRBV18
j_call: TRBJ1-6
cdr3_aa: CASSLSTGPNSPLHF
cdr3_nt: TGTGCCAGCTCACTATCGACAGGACCAAATTCACCCCTCCACTTT

d_call: TRBD2
v_call: TRBV18
j_call: TRBJ2-1
cdr3_aa: CASSSGLAGGREQFF
cdr3_nt: TGTGCCAGCTCTTCGGGACTAGCGGGGGGTCGTGAGCAGTTCTTC

d_call: TRBD1
v_call: TRBV2
j_call: TRBJ2-1
cdr3_aa: CASRGTGTEQFF
cdr3_nt: TGTGCCAGCAGGGGGACAGGGACCGAGCAGTTCTTC

d_call: TRBD2
v_call: TRBV6-6
j_call: TRBJ2-1
cdr3_aa: CASAYLGGGSDNEQFF
cdr3_nt: TGTGCCAGCGCCTACCTGGGCGGGGGGTCCGACAATGAGCAGTTCTTC

d_call: .
v_call: TRBV10-1
j_call: TRBJ1-1
cdr3_aa: CASSEVEGVTEAFF
cdr3_nt: TGCGCCAGCAGTGAGGTGGAGGGAGTCACTGAAGCTTTCTTT

d_call: .
v_call: TRBV7-9
j_call: TRBJ2-7
cdr3_aa: CASSLTATLAYEQYF
cdr3_nt: TGTGCCAGCAGCTTGACAGCAACACTCGCCTACGAGCAGTACTTC

d_call: .
v_call: TRBV27
j_call: TRBJ1-5
cdr3_aa: CASSFRGQPQHF
cdr3_nt: TGTGCCAGCAGTTTTAGAGGTCAGCCCCAGCATTTT

d_call: .
v_call: TRBV2
j_call: TRBJ1-2
cdr3_aa: CASRRGGGDGYTF
cdr3_nt: TGTGCCAGCCGACGCGGGGGAGGAGATGGCTACACCTTC

d_call: .
v_call: TRBV7-7
j_call: TRBJ1-5
cdr3_aa: CASSYIRRSQGGNQPQHF
cdr3_nt: TGTGCTAGCAGCTATATCAGGCGGTCACAGGGCGGCAATCAGCCCCAGCATTTT

d_call: TRBD1
v_call: TRBV5-1
j_call: TRBJ1-1
cdr3_aa: CASSLAPGQGEAFF
cdr3_nt: TGCGCCAGCAGCTTAGCTCCGGGACAGGGTGAAGCTTTCTTT

d_call: .
v_call: TRBV6-1
j_call: TRBJ2-7
cdr3_aa: CASSSGQGDEQYF
cdr3_nt: TGTGCCAGCAGTTCTGGGCAGGGCGACGAGCAGTACTTC

d_call: TRBD1
v_call: TRBV7-2
j_call: TRBJ2-2
cdr3_aa: CASSPDRVPNTNTGELFF
cdr3_nt: TGTGCCAGCAGCCCTGACAGGGTACCTAATACGAACACCGGGGAGCTGTTTTTT

d_call: TRBD2
v_call: TRBV9
j_call: TRBJ2-5
cdr3_aa: CASSVGGGGLETQYF
cdr3_nt: TGTGCCAGCAGCGTAGGCGGCGGGGGGCTAGAGACCCAGTACTTC

d_call: TRBD2
v_call: TRBV5-6
j_call: TRBJ2-1
cdr3_aa: CASSYATGRERNEQFF
cdr3_nt: TGTGCCAGCAGCTACGCGACTGGGCGGGAGCGCAATGAGCAGTTCTTC

d_call: TRBD1
v_call: TRBV6-5
j_call: TRBJ1-1
cdr3_aa: CASRNRQGRSTEAFF
cdr3_nt: TGTGCCAGCAGAAACCGACAGGGTAGGAGCACTGAAGCTTTCTTT

d_call: .
v_call: TRBV27
j_call: TRBJ2-7
cdr3_aa: CASSLNRAHEQYF
cdr3_nt: TGTGCCAGCAGTTTAAACAGGGCCCACGAGCAGTACTTC

d_call: TRBD1
v_call: TRBV27
j_call: TRBJ1-1
cdr3_aa: CASSQGQGEFAEAFF
cdr3_nt: TGTGCCAGCAGCCAAGGACAGGGGGAATTCGCTGAAGCTTTCTTT

d_call: .
v_call: TRBV27
j_call: TRBJ2-4
cdr3_aa: CASSLYAGQNIQYF
cdr3_nt: TGTGCCAGCAGTTTATATGCAGGGCAAAACATTCAGTACTTC